Included here is one T cell receptor (beta chain) sequence, with context. The data belong to a study of blood T cell repertoires in COVID-19. Study-wide background: Acute and convalescent COVID-19 specimens originated in the United States, Italy and Spain. From T cells, B-cell-depleted T cells, or PBMCs came the material, which was cDNA or gDNA.

Source study methods: Reference gene primer amplification gave estimated nucleated cell counts. TCRdb keeps only in-frame clones here, not all; method: immunoSEQ multiplex PCR. That table gives V, J and clone size, and the DNA gave D and trimming. Here the sample spans 180,000 or so clones, more than 70% being singletons. This CDR3 has 14 residues. V dropped 4 bases and J dropped 5; count of bases not matched to a gene: 5. The V gene's germline CDR1 is ENHRY and CDR2 SYGVKD. The sequence was collected from an older woman with acute or convalescent COVID-19. Sequencing was done on a sample of peripheral blood. The chain joins TRBV10-3 to TRBJ2-1, with TRBD2 identical over 7 bases. The CDR3 DNA sequence: TGTGCCATCAGTGGTTCCGGGAGGAACAATGAGCAGTTCTTC. Amino acids: CAISGSGRNNEQFF.